Below, 20 T cell receptor beta chains from the same sample are listed, as sequenced in a study of tissue T cells after allogeneic stem cell transplantation. Some clones are missing from TCRdb's copy, which holds only in-frame ones; the method was immunoSEQ multiplex PCR. The data contain about 24,000 clones, 70% to 75% of them seen just once; the ten biggest clones take up 7.7%. Sequences were derived from tissue from the ileum, sampled at autopsy. The receptors stem from a female donor aged 60 or older with lung cancer.

Only a few counts were recorded for this clone. CDR3 DNA sequence: TGTGCCAGCAGCGACGGAGGGTCTGGGGGGGAGCTGTTTTTT. It yields the protein CASSDGGSGGELFF. The rearrangement uses TRBV7-9 and TRBJ2-2; TRBD2 might be the D (6 bases). This CDR3 spans 14 amino acids. V lost 5 bases, J lost 8 bases, and 15 bases lay in between. Germline V gene lookup returns CDR1 SEHNR and CDR2 FQNEAQ (reference sequence).

The genes are TRBV7-3 and TRBJ1-2; D is uncertain. The CDR3 is made up of 13 amino acids. Germline assignment: CDR1 SGHTA and CDR2 FQGTGA. Trimming cost V 1 base and J 5 bases, with 8 bases left between them. CDR3 coding DNA: TGTGCCAGCAGCTTAAACGGAGGATATGGCTACACCTTC. Translating gives CASSLNGGYGYTF.

The V call is TRBV9, the J call TRBJ1-4; the D gene is possibly TRBD1 (5 bases). V gave up 2 bases and J gave up 6 bases, with 11 bases separating them. CDR3 length equals 14 residues. Germline CDR1 and CDR2: SGDLS and YYNGEE. CDR3 protein: CASSVEGGDEKLFF. The CDR3 DNA reads TGTGCCAGCAGCGTCGAGGGAGGGGATGAAAAACTGTTTTTT.

CDR3 residues: CASSLNPDFHEQYF. The CDR3 DNA is TGCGCCAGCAGTCTTAATCCGGACTTCCACGAGCAGTACTTC. The V and J genes are TRBV23-1 and TRBJ2-7; the D gene is possibly TRBD2 (5 bases). TRBV23-1 is classed as an ORF, of uncertain function. This CDR3 has 14 amino acids. V shed 4 bases and J shed 5 bases, with 15 bases lying between them.

V gene TRBV18 combines with J gene TRBJ1-1, with 8 bases identical to TRBD1. There are 14 residues in the CDR3. V shed 7 bases and J 8 bases; nucleotides not matched to a gene: 12. Germline V gene data show CDR1 as KGHSH and CDR2 as LQKENI. CDR3: CASLGQGTRAEAFF. The DNA for the CDR3 is TGTGCCAGCTTAGGACAGGGTACTAGGGCAGAAGCTTTCTTT.

The gene calls are TRBV4-1 and TRBJ2-1, with 11 bases that match TRBD2. The CDR3 contains 17 residues. Germline values: CDR1 MGHRA, CDR2 YSYEKL. J was trimmed by 6 bases and V by 0 bases; bases with no gene match: 7. The chain's CDR3 is CASSQEASGRLANEQFF. CDR3 DNA sequence: TGCGCCAGCAGCCAAGAAGCTAGCGGGAGGTTAGCCAATGAGCAGTTCTTC.

This clone appeared a single time. J is TRBJ2-3 and V is TRBV7-6; tentatively, D is TRBD2 (6 bases). Trimming pared 3 bases from V and 0 bases from J, leaving 13 bases between. Per the germline V gene, CDR1 is SGHVS and CDR2 is FNYEAQ. This CDR3 region has 16 residues. In nucleotides, the CDR3 is TGTGCCAGCAGCTTCCTGGGGAGCGGGAGCACAGATACGCAGTATTTT. It is translated as CASSFLGSGSTDTQYF. Drawing the rest from reference TRBV7-6 and TRBJ2-3, the complete variable domain is GAGVSQSPRYKVTKRGQDVALRCDPISGHVSLYWYRQALGQGPEFLTYFNYEAQQDKSGLPNDRFSAERPEGSISTLTIQRTEQRDSAMYRCASSFLGSGSTDTQYFGPGTRLTVL.

CDR3 in amino acids: CASSFHRGGEKLFF. The CDR3 DNA sequence: TGTGCCAGCAGCTTCCACAGGGGAGGTGAAAAACTGTTTTTT. The J gene is TRBJ1-4, the V gene TRBV7-8; 7 positions match TRBD1. The V segment lost 3 bases and the J segment 7 bases; nucleotides outside the gene matches: 5. Germline lookup yields CDR1 SGHVS and CDR2 FQNEAQ. The CDR3 covers 14 residues. Together with reference TRBV7-8 and TRBJ1-4, the CDR3 gives the full variable domain: GAGVSQSPRYKVAKRGQDVALRCDPISGHVSLFWYQQALGQGPEFLTYFQNEAQLDKSGLPSDRFFAERPEGSVSTLKIQRTQQEDSAVYLCASSFHRGGEKLFFGSGTQLSVL.

V gene TRBV6-6 combines with J gene TRBJ1-1, with D perhaps matching TRBD1 (6 bases). Germline V gene data show CDR1 as MNHNY and CDR2 as SVGAGI (reference sequence). V was clipped by 0 bases and J by 5 bases, with 10 bases between them. CDR3 length equals 14 residues. CDR3 residues: CASSYSRGTTEAFF. CDR3 coding DNA: TGTGCCAGCAGTTACTCGAGGGGGACGACTGAAGCTTTCTTT.

This clone showed up just a few times. The V gene is TRBV5-1, the J gene TRBJ2-5; 10 bases fit TRBD2. V was clipped by 6 bases and J by 1 base; unmatched bases: 9. Germline loops: CDR1 SGHRS, CDR2 YFSETQ. The CDR3 consists of 16 residues. The CDR3 loop is CASIEGASGGQETQYF. As DNA, the CDR3 is TGCGCCAGCATCGAGGGGGCTAGCGGGGGCCAAGAGACCCAGTACTTC.

This chain joins TRBV6-5 and TRBJ1-2; the D gene is possibly TRBD1 (5 bases). The CDR3 is 16 residues long. From germline, CDR1 is MNHEY and CDR2 SVGAGI. Trimming took 1 base from V and 3 from J, leaving 15 bases between them. Written as DNA, the CDR3 is TGTGCCAGCAGTTACTTCCCCGGACACGGGTACTATGGCTACACCTTC. Protein sequence: CASSYFPGHGYYGYTF.

The V and J genes are TRBV7-2 and TRBJ2-5; D remains ambiguous. CDR3 length: 11 residues. The V gene's germline CDR1 is SGHTA and CDR2 FQGNSA. The V end lost 2 bases, the J end lost 7 bases, and 5 bases lay between the germline ends. CDR3 in amino acids: CASSLWVTQYF. The CDR3 coding sequence is TGTGCCAGCAGCTTATGGGTGACCCAGTACTTC. The full variable domain, its missing parts supplied by reference TRBV7-2 and TRBJ2-5, is GAGVSQSPSNKVTEKGKDVELRCDPISGHTALYWYRQSLGQGLEFLIYFQGNSAPDKSGLPSDRFSAERTGGSVSTLTIQRTQQEDSAVYLCASSLWVTQYFGPGTRLLVL.

V gene TRBV30 combines with J gene TRBJ1-1, with unresolved D. The CDR3 sequence is 13 residues long. The germline gives CDR1 GTSNPN, CDR2 SVGIG (reference sequence). With 3 bases removed from V and 1 base from J, the gap between germline ends came to 9 bases. The CDR3 region has the DNA TGTGCCTGGAGATGGGCAGAGAACACTGAAGCTTTCTTT. This translates into CAWRWAENTEAFF. Full variable domain (remainder filled in from reference TRBV30 and TRBJ1-1): SQTIHQWPATLVQPVGSPLSLECTVEGTSNPNLYWYRQAAGRGLQLLFYSVGIGQISSEVPQNLSASRPQDRQFILSSKKLLLSDSGFYLCAWRWAENTEAFFGQGTRLTVV.

V gene TRBV3-1 (or the pseudogene TRBV3-2) combines with J gene TRBJ2-5, with unresolved D. V gave up 1 base and J gave up 2 bases, with 5 bases separating them. Germline CDR1 LGHDT, CDR2 YNNKEL (reference sequence). The CDR3 is 13 residues long. The CDR3 nucleotides read TGTGCCAGCAGCCAAGGACGACAAGAGACCCAGTACTTC. Translating it yields CASSQGRQETQYF.

V usage is TRBV7-6 and J usage is TRBJ2-4; TRBD2 matches at 12 bases. Germline CDR1 and CDR2: SGHVS and FNYEAQ. This CDR3 is 15 amino acids long. V trimming: 2 bases; J trimming: 8 bases; junction bases outside the gene matches: 4. The DNA of the CDR3 is TGTGCCAGCAGCTTATCCGCTAGCGGGGGGGACATTCAGTACTTC. This encodes CASSLSASGGDIQYF.

The J gene is TRBJ1-6, the V gene TRBV7-2; TRBD1 matches at 8 bases. The CDR3 has 15 residues. Germline-derived CDR1 and CDR2 are SGHTA and FQGNSA. Trimming at V came to 5 bases and at J to 7 bases, leaving 7 bases not matched to a gene. Written as DNA, the CDR3 is TGTGCCAGCAGCCCACAGGGGGACGGAAATTCACCCCTCCACTTT. It encodes CASSPQGDGNSPLHF.

The chain is built from TRBV2 and TRBJ1-2; D unclear. Trimming removed 6 bases at V and 2 bases at J, with 10 bases between. Germline values: CDR1 SNHLY, CDR2 FYNNEI. This CDR3 has 13 residues. Written as DNA, the CDR3 is TGTGCCAGCAGGAGGGAAAAAAACTATGGCTACACCTTC. Translating it yields CASRREKNYGYTF. The full variable domain, its missing parts supplied by reference TRBV2 and TRBJ1-2, is EPEVTQTPSHQVTQMGQEVILRCVPISNHLYFYWYRQILGQKVEFLVSFYNNEISEKSEIFDDQFSVERPDGSNFTLKIRSTKLEDSAMYFCASRREKNYGYTFGSGTRLTVV.

The chain uses TRBV5-1 and TRBJ2-7; TRBD2 matches 8 bases. Trimming removed 4 bases from V and 2 bases from J; junction bases left unmatched: 8. The CDR3 extends over 15 amino acids. Germline CDR1 SGHRS, CDR2 YFSETQ. This chain's CDR3 is CASSRGASGPYEQYF. The CDR3 DNA reads as TGCGCCAGCAGCAGGGGTGCTAGCGGGCCCTACGAGCAGTACTTC.

The chain has TRBV5-1 and TRBJ2-3, with 9 nucleotides matching TRBD2. Germline V gene data show CDR1 as SGHRS and CDR2 as YFSETQ. The junction had 8 bases not matched to a gene; V was cut back by 0 bases and J by 6 bases. This CDR3 spans 16 amino acids. CDR3 DNA sequence: TGCGCCAGCAGCTTGGGCGGGACTAGCTGGGGTGATACGCAGTATTTT. Translating it yields CASSLGGTSWGDTQYF.

This rearrangement joins TRBV5-6 to TRBJ2-5; 7 nucleotides match TRBD2. CDR1 SGHDT and CDR2 YYEEEE come from the germline V gene. Trimming removed 2 bases from V and 5 bases from J; junction bases left unmatched: 12. This CDR3 has 16 amino acids. The DNA of the CDR3 is TGTGCCAGCAGCTTCTCTGTGGGAGGGATTACTGAGACCCAGTACTTC. It specifies CASSFSVGGITETQYF.